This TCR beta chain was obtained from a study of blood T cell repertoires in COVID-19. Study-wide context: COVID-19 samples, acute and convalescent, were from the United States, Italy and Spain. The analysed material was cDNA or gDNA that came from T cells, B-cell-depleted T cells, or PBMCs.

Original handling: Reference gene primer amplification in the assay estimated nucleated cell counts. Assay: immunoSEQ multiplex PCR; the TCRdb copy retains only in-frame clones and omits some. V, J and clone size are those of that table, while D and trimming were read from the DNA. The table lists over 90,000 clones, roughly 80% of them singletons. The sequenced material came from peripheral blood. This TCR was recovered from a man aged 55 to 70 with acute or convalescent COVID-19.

The CDR3 DNA reads TGTGCCAGCAGTAGGGGACTAGCGGGTGCCTACGAGCAGTACTTC. Translating gives CASSRGLAGAYEQYF. This rearrangement joins TRBV2 to TRBJ2-7; 12 positions agree with TRBD2. The V gene's germline CDR1 is SNHLY and CDR2 FYNNEI. V lost 5 bases to trimming and J lost 2 bases; unmatched junction nucleotides: 4. CDR3 size: 15 residues.